These 15 T cell receptor beta chains were sequenced from one sample in a study of blood T cells in healthy people across ages. Then a second PCR, running about 7 to 11 cycles, was carried out with a sample-barcoded 5' primer and a J-beta primer mix. TCRdb fed the 5' RACE reads into MiXCR, producing one record per CDR3 protein. The sample includes some 890,000 distinct CDR3 sequences, 25% to 30% of them seen just once. The sample was also reused in another study, on T cells of mothers and their children.

The material sequenced was blood. These receptors came from a middle-aged woman in good health.

The sample holds one count of this clonotype. The V call is TRBV18, the J call TRBJ1-6; TRBD1 aligns across 10 bases. The CDR3 runs to 14 residues. Germline-derived CDR1 and CDR2 are KGHSH and LQKENI. J gave up 8 bases and V 3 bases, and 1 base lay outside the gene matches. The CDR3, as DNA: TGTGCCAGCTCACCGGACAGGGGGGATTCACCCCTCCACTTT. It is translated as CASSPDRGDSPLHF.

This clonotype was seen a few times. A single base separates this from a much larger clone, so it may be a read error. The chain links TRBV20-1 to TRBJ2-1; 9 nucleotides match TRBD2. Germline loops: CDR1 DFQATT, CDR2 SNEGSKA (reference sequence). V lost 1 base to trimming and J lost 12 bases; unmatched junction nucleotides: 10. This CDR3 is 14 amino acids long. The CDR3, as DNA: TGCAGTGCTAGAGTGGGCGGGGGGGTAGGAGCGCAGTTCTTC. It is translated as CSARVGGGVGAQFF.

In its sample, this clonotype was seen a few times. An end of the junction does not agree with germline; a read error may underlie this. The chain is built from TRBV20-1 and TRBJ2-7; TRBD1 is a possible D gene (6 bases). The germline V gene encodes CDR1 DFQATT and CDR2 SNEGSKA (reference sequence). This CDR3 has 13 residues. The CDR3 DNA follows: TGCGGTGCCCTGCAGGGGATGATCAACGAGCAGTACTTC. It codes for CGALQGMINEQYF.

This clonotype was detected only a few times. The chain is built from TRBV27 and TRBJ2-3, with D maybe TRBD1 (5 bases). CDR3 length equals 16 residues. Trimming took off 2 bases at V and 1 base at J, with 13 bases between the two ends. Germline V gene sequence: CDR1 MNHEY, CDR2 SMNVEV (reference sequence). CDR3 region: CASSLGRVPGTDTQYF. The DNA of the CDR3 is TGTGCCAGCAGTTTAGGCAGGGTCCCTGGCACAGATACGCAGTATTTT.

The sample holds a few counts of this clonotype. The rearrangement joins TRBV14 to TRBJ1-2; D perhaps matches TRBD1 (5 bases). CDR1 is SGHDN, CDR2 FVKESK, per germline. The CDR3 sequence is 17 residues long. Deletions cut 0 bases from V and 8 bases from J, with 22 bases between. CDR3 sequence reads: CASSQDPRARDLGGYTF. CDR3 DNA sequence: TGTGCCAGCAGCCAAGACCCTCGCGCCCGGGACTTGGGAGGCTACACCTTC.

This sequence joins TRBV28 and TRBJ2-6; a possible D gene is TRBD1 (5 bases). Looked up from germline, CDR1 is MDHEN and CDR2 is SYDVKM. The CDR3 contains 14 residues. The germline V and J ends were trimmed by 8 bases and 2 bases, with 10 bases remaining between them. This chain's CDR3 is CASLEGAGANVLTF. CDR3 in DNA: TGTGCCAGCCTTGAAGGGGCTGGGGCCAACGTCCTGACTTTC.

This clonotype occurred once. This chain uses TRBV27 with TRBJ2-7, with a possible D match to TRBD1 (5 bases). Germline assignment: CDR1 MNHEY and CDR2 SMNVEV (reference sequence). The CDR3 runs to 15 residues. V shed 5 bases and J shed 2 bases, with 16 bases lying between them. DNA for the CDR3: TGTGCCAGCAGTATAGACCGAGACAGCCCCTACGAGCAGTACTTC. It specifies CASSIDRDSPYEQYF.

This clonotype turned up a few times. One end of the junction is discordant with germline, which a read error may explain. J is TRBJ2-3 and V is TRBV7-7, with D possibly TRBD2 on 5 matching bases. CDR1 and CDR2 from the germline V gene are SSHAT and FNYEAQ (reference sequence). The CDR3 extends over 16 amino acids. The DNA of the CDR3 is TGTGCTAGCAGCTTAGCGAGGACCCCGGGCACAGATACGCAGTATTTT. It yields the protein CASSLARTPGTDTQYF.

The chain employs TRBV18 and TRBJ2-1; 11 bases agree with TRBD1. With V trimmed by 0 bases and J by 6 bases, 4 bases remained unmatched. CDR3 length equals 16 residues. Germline V gene sequence: CDR1 KGHSH, CDR2 LQKENI. CDR3: CASSPPSGQGGNEQFF. The CDR3 DNA reads TGTGCCAGCTCACCACCGTCGGGACAGGGGGGCAATGAGCAGTTCTTC.

The sample holds a few counts of this clonotype. The genes are TRBV19 and TRBJ1-5; 9 nucleotides match TRBD1. CDR1 is LNHDA and CDR2 is SQIVND in the germline V gene (reference sequence). The J segment lost 7 bases and the V segment lost 3 bases, leaving 10 bases of the junction unmatched. CDR3 length equals 16 residues. The CDR3 loop reads CASSIVRGQGGQPQHF. As DNA, the CDR3 is TGTGCCAGTAGTATCGTCCGGGGACAGGGCGGACAGCCCCAGCATTTT.

In this sample, this clonotype turned up a few times. The rearrangement joins TRBV6-1 to TRBJ1-1; D gene uncertain. The CDR3 runs 13 residues. CDR1 MNHNS and CDR2 SASEGT come from the germline V gene. Trimming took off 5 bases at V and 4 bases at J, with 11 bases between the two ends. The CDR3 spells CASSIQDGTEAFF. CDR3 nucleotides: TGTGCCAGCAGTATCCAGGACGGCACTGAAGCTTTCTTT.

There are a few counts of this clonotype. The rearrangement joins TRBV3-1 to TRBJ2-1; D possibly corresponds to TRBD1 (5 bases). Germline CDR1 is LGHDT and CDR2 is YNNKEL (reference sequence). The CDR3 contains 12 residues. Trimming took off 2 bases at V and 8 bases at J, with 7 bases between the two ends. The CDR3 reads CASSQLGHEQFF. The CDR3 DNA is TGTGCCAGCAGCCAACTGGGGCATGAGCAGTTCTTC.

This clonotype was seen at least ten times. The V gene is TRBV29-1, the J gene TRBJ2-7; D may be TRBD2 (6 bases). The CDR3 loop spans 14 amino acids. V lost 1 base and J 2 bases, leaving 12 bases between the germline ends. The germline V gene encodes CDR1 SQVTM and CDR2 ANQGSEA. The CDR3 sequence is CSVEGGGNPYEQYF. CDR3 nucleotide sequence: TGCAGCGTTGAAGGGGGAGGAAATCCCTACGAGCAGTACTTC.

This clonotype has just one count. The chain links TRBV3-1 to TRBJ2-7; 9 positions agree with TRBD1. V was pared by 4 bases and J by 1 base, with 5 bases of the junction left unmatched. Germline V lookup: CDR1 LGHDT, CDR2 YNNKEL (reference sequence). The CDR3 has 15 residues. This CDR3 reads CASSRGQGESYEQYF. The CDR3 nucleotides read TGTGCCAGCAGCCGGGGACAGGGAGAGTCCTACGAGCAGTACTTC.

The V gene is TRBV7-3, the J gene TRBJ2-5, with 9 bases that match TRBD2. Germline trimming cut 0 bases from V and 5 bases from J; bases unmatched to any gene: 4. The CDR3 sequence is 15 residues long. Germline CDR1 reads SGHTA; CDR2 reads FQGTGA. The CDR3 protein is CASSLTAGGPETQYF. The CDR3 coding sequence is TGTGCCAGCAGCTTAACGGCGGGGGGGCCGGAGACCCAGTACTTC.